This passage covers 27 T cell receptor beta chains from one sample sequenced in a study of blood T cells in healthy people across ages. It was with a sample-barcoded 5' primer and a J-beta primer mix that a second PCR of about 6 to 12 cycles was run. A single record per CDR3 protein comes from TCRdb applying MiXCR to the 5' RACE reads. The table includes about 2 million distinct CDR3 sequences, around half detected once. The sample was blood. These receptor sequences come from a woman aged 35 to 49 in good health.

This clonotype was picked up a small number of times. This chain uses TRBV29-1 with TRBJ2-1; D remains unclear. The CDR3 is 12 amino acids. The germline gives CDR1 SQVTM, CDR2 ANQGSEA. Trimming pared 3 bases from V and 8 bases from J, leaving 11 bases between. The DNA for the CDR3 is TGCAGCGTTGAGTCTTGGACCGATGAGCAGTTCTTC. The encoded protein is CSVESWTDEQFF.

The V and J genes are TRBV20-1 and TRBJ2-1; perhaps TRBD2 as D (6 bases). This CDR3 region has 10 residues. Germline V gene lookup returns CDR1 DFQATT and CDR2 SNEGSKA (reference sequence). The V end was cut by 3 bases, the J end by 9 bases, with 6 bases between. The CDR3 spells CSASGSEQFF. The CDR3 nucleotides read TGCAGTGCTAGCGGGAGTGAGCAGTTCTTC.

The V call is TRBV9, the J call TRBJ2-3, with 10 bases fitting TRBD2. The V gene's germline CDR1 is SGDLS and CDR2 YYNGEE. J gave up 4 bases and V 2 bases, and 10 bases lay outside the gene matches. The CDR3 totals 17 residues. CDR3 amino acids: CASSVGGLAGASDTQYF. CDR3 nucleotides: TGTGCCAGCAGCGTTGGTGGCCTAGCGGGGGCCTCAGATACGCAGTATTTT.

The J gene is TRBJ2-2, the V gene TRBV29-1, with unresolved D. The CDR3 consists of 12 residues. V lost 7 bases, J lost 6 bases, and 12 bases lay in between. The germline gives CDR1 SQVTM, CDR2 ANQGSEA. In DNA, the CDR3 is TGCAGCGCAATTAGGGTGCCCGGGGAGCTGTTTTTT. Translated, it gives CSAIRVPGELFF.

This clonotype was recorded a few times. The chain uses TRBV29-1 and TRBJ2-7; 8 nucleotides match TRBD1. Germline values: CDR1 SQVTM, CDR2 ANQGSEA. The CDR3 covers 13 residues. Unmatched junction bases numbered 4, after V lost 4 bases and J lost 2 bases. DNA for the CDR3: TGCAGCGTTGCGGGACAGGCCCCCTACGAGCAGTACTTC. This encodes CSVAGQAPYEQYF.

This rearrangement joins TRBV2 to TRBJ2-5; the D gene is possibly TRBD2 (6 bases). TRBJ2-7 matches the DNA end more closely, so the J call is doubtful. CDR1 is SNHLY, CDR2 FYNNEI, per germline. CDR3 length: 13 residues. The CDR3 DNA sequence: TGTGCCAGCAGAACTAGCCTCCGCTACGAGCAGTACTTC. The encoded protein is CASRTSLRYEQYF.

The chain combines TRBV27 with TRBJ2-5; the D gene is possibly TRBD1 (6 bases). The ends were cut back, 8 bases at V and 5 bases at J, with 18 bases in the middle. This CDR3 is 14 amino acids long. Germline V gives CDR1 MNHEY, CDR2 SMNVEV (reference sequence). In DNA, the CDR3 is TGTGCCAGCGGTACGGGACACCGCGGGGAGACCCAGTACTTC. Encoded protein: CASGTGHRGETQYF.

CDR3 residues: CASSQDAATYNSPLHF. The CDR3 DNA is TGCGCCAGCAGCCAAGATGCCGCAACCTATAATTCACCCCTCCACTTT. The rearrangement links TRBV4-3 to TRBJ1-6, with unresolved D. V shed 0 bases and J shed 2 bases, with 8 bases lying between them. The germline V gene encodes CDR1 LGHNA and CDR2 YSLEER. The CDR3 extends over 16 amino acids.

The gene calls are TRBV20-1 and TRBJ2-3; 13 positions agree with TRBD2. Germline V gives CDR1 DFQATT, CDR2 SNEGSKA (reference sequence). The CDR3 totals 16 residues. V shed 3 bases, J shed 5 bases, and the junction held 8 bases outside the gene matches. The CDR3 DNA sequence: TGCAGTGCTAGGGTACTAGCGGGGGGGCTGGTAGATACGCAGTATTTT. Translating it yields CSARVLAGGLVDTQYF.

This clonotype was picked up a small number of times. The chain links TRBV7-9 to TRBJ2-7; no clear D. Trimming took 5 bases from V and 3 from J, leaving 14 bases between them. Germline values: CDR1 SEHNR, CDR2 FQNEAQ (reference sequence). The CDR3 sequence is 14 residues long. This chain's CDR3 is CASSQGSSHYEQYF. The CDR3 bases are TGTGCCAGCAGCCAAGGGTCCAGCCACTACGAGCAGTACTTC.

This clonotype was picked up a small number of times. This chain joins TRBV6-5 and TRBJ2-5, with TRBD1 matching over 8 bases. The CDR3 consists of 15 residues. The germline CDR1 and CDR2 sequences are MNHEY and SVGAGI. V shed 7 bases, J shed 1 base, and the junction held 8 bases outside the gene matches. Here the CDR3 DNA reads TGTGCCAGCAAAAAAGACAGGGGCCTCCAAGAGACCCAGTACTTC. Translated, it gives CASKKDRGLQETQYF.

The sample holds a few counts of this clonotype. The rearrangement joins TRBV28 to TRBJ2-5; 9 bases align to TRBD1. Trimming took 4 bases from V and 5 from J; bases not matched to a gene: 11. Germline V gene sequence: CDR1 MDHEN, CDR2 SYDVKM. The CDR3 sequence is 16 residues long. The CDR3 loop reads CASSSGQGKWRETQYF. The CDR3 DNA is TGTGCCAGCAGTTCAGGACAGGGGAAGTGGAGGGAGACCCAGTACTTC.

CDR3: CASSPDRGYEQFF. The CDR3 DNA follows: TGCGCCAGCAGCCCGGACCGGGGATATGAGCAGTTCTTC. The rearrangement links TRBV5-1 to TRBJ2-1; a weak D match, TRBD2 (5 bases). The V gene lost 4 bases and the J gene lost 8 bases, with 13 bases spanning the gap. This CDR3 region has 13 residues. Germline V CDR1 and CDR2: SGHRS, YFSETQ.

The chain uses TRBV7-2 and TRBJ2-5, with 9 bases lining up with TRBD1. Near its end, the DNA agrees better with TRBJ2-7, so the J call may be wrong. Germline loops: CDR1 SGHTA, CDR2 FQGNSA. CDR3 length: 14 residues. The CDR3 sequence: CASSSQGQGYEQYF. Here the CDR3 DNA reads TGTGCCAGCAGCTCTCAGGGACAGGGTTACGAGCAGTACTTC.

This clonotype has only one observation. The chain is built from TRBV2 and TRBJ2-3; D remains unclear. Germline-derived CDR1 and CDR2 are SNHLY and FYNNEI. The CDR3 runs to 12 residues. V was shortened by 2 bases and J by 9 bases, with 9 bases between the two germline ends. The CDR3 bases are TGTGCCAGCAGTGAAACGGCAAGCACGCAGTATTTT. Its protein is CASSETASTQYF. The whole variable domain, remainder taken from reference TRBV2 and TRBJ2-3, is EPEVTQTPSHQVTQMGQEVILRCVPISNHLYFYWYRQILGQKVEFLVSFYNNEISEKSEIFDDQFSVERPDGSNFTLKIRSTKLEDSAMYFCASSETASTQYFGPGTRLTVL.

This clonotype has just a few counts. The gene calls are TRBV7-9 and TRBJ2-5, with unresolved D. Germline V gene sequence: CDR1 SEHNR, CDR2 FQNEAQ (reference sequence). V was trimmed by 7 bases and J by 2 bases, leaving 14 bases between them. The CDR3 contains 14 residues. CDR3 protein: CASTPEKAQETQYF. The CDR3 DNA reads as TGTGCCAGCACCCCGGAAAAGGCACAAGAGACCCAGTACTTC.

This clonotype has just a few counts. The chain links TRBV27 to TRBJ2-7; D not certain. V was pared by 7 bases and J by 5 bases, with 15 bases between. The CDR3 sequence is 13 residues long. Per the germline V gene, CDR1 is MNHEY and CDR2 is SMNVEV (reference sequence). DNA for the CDR3: TGTGCCAGCACTTCGCCCCTTTCCGACGAGCAGTACTTC. It is translated as CASTSPLSDEQYF.

Here the CDR3 DNA reads TGCAGCGTTGAAGGGACAGGGGTTCGTCGGGAGACCCAGTACTTC. It translates to CSVEGTGVRRETQYF. The J gene is TRBJ2-7, the V gene TRBV29-1; 9 bases agree with TRBD1. Judging by the DNA end, TRBJ2-5 fits better; the J call may be wrong. The CDR3 extends over 15 amino acids. Germline CDR1 SQVTM, CDR2 ANQGSEA.

The chain employs TRBV9 and TRBJ2-5; D is unclear. With 0 bases removed from V and 1 base from J, the gap between germline ends came to 10 bases. Germline V lookup: CDR1 SGDLS, CDR2 YYNGEE. The CDR3 runs 15 residues. CDR3 sequence reads: CASSVGTHAQETQYF. CDR3 coding DNA: TGTGCCAGCAGCGTAGGAACACACGCCCAAGAGACCCAGTACTTC.

To note about this clonotype: At one end the junction does not follow the germline gene, possibly because of a read error. Written as DNA, the CDR3 is TGTGCCAGCAGCTTAAACAGGCAGGGGAATGAAGAACTGTTTTTT. It yields the protein CASSLNRQGNEELFF. This chain uses TRBV7-2 with TRBJ1-4; a weak D match, TRBD1 (6 bases). CDR3 size: 15 residues. Germline V gene sequence: CDR1 SGHTA, CDR2 FQGNSA.

This clonotype has just one count. V usage is TRBV3-1 and J usage is TRBJ2-1; maybe TRBD2 (5 bases). The germline V gene encodes CDR1 LGHDT and CDR2 YNNKEL (reference sequence). Trimming cost V 0 bases and J 1 base, with 19 bases left between them. This CDR3 is built from 19 residues. The chain's CDR3 is CASSQDLMEDPRSYNEQFF. For the CDR3, the DNA is TGTGCCAGCAGCCAAGATTTGATGGAGGACCCCCGGTCCTACAATGAGCAGTTCTTC.

This clonotype was seen at least ten times. The V call is TRBV24-1, the J call TRBJ2-3, with 12 bases aligning to TRBD2. V lost 6 bases, J lost 5 bases, and 8 bases stayed unmatched. Germline assignment: CDR1 KGHDR and CDR2 SFDVKD. The CDR3 is made up of 16 amino acids. This chain's CDR3 is CATSLGASGGGDTQYF. CDR3 nucleotides: TGTGCCACCAGTCTCGGGGCTAGCGGGGGGGGAGATACGCAGTATTTT.

The rearrangement uses TRBV20-1 and TRBJ2-1; D not certain. Germline CDR1 DFQATT, CDR2 SNEGSKA (reference sequence). This CDR3 contains 17 residues. The V end was cut by 6 bases, the J end by 6 bases, with 27 bases between. The CDR3 region has the DNA TGCAGTGCCGTTGAAGATTCCTTGCTGGGATTCTCCAATGAGCAGTTCTTC. Amino acids: CSAVEDSLLGFSNEQFF.

V usage is TRBV12-3 or TRBV12-4 and J usage is TRBJ1-1, with no clear D. The CDR3 is 14 amino acids. V dropped 5 bases and J dropped 0 bases, with 10 bases sitting between them. In DNA form, the CDR3 reads TGTGCCAGCAGTCCACAGCAGTTGAACACTGAAGCTTTCTTT. Encoded protein: CASSPQQLNTEAFF.

In its sample, this clonotype was seen many times. An end of the junction differs from the germline gene, which may be a read error. The V call is TRBV5-1, the J call TRBJ2-5, with TRBD1 matching over 8 bases. The CDR3 consists of 13 residues. From germline, CDR1 is SGHRS and CDR2 YFSETQ. The CDR3 sequence: CASRTGGQETQYF. CDR3 DNA: TGTGCCAGCAGAACAGGGGGCCAAGAGACCCAGTACTTC.

This clonotype was seen more than once but under ten times. This chain links TRBV20-1 with TRBJ2-1, with D perhaps TRBD1 (6 bases). Between the trimmed V and J ends, which lost 1 base and 9 bases, there was a span of 10 bases. CDR1 and CDR2 from the germline V gene are DFQATT and SNEGSKA (reference sequence). This CDR3 is built from 12 residues. The CDR3 sequence: CSARVQDSEQFF. The CDR3 region has the DNA TGCAGTGCTAGAGTACAGGACAGTGAGCAGTTCTTC.

This chain links TRBV7-2 with TRBJ2-7; the match to TRBD2 covers 12 bases. This CDR3 region has 14 residues. Germline CDR1 SGHTA, CDR2 FQGNSA. Trimming at V came to 2 bases and at J to 7 bases, leaving 3 bases not matched to a gene. The CDR3 region is CASSLITSGGEQYF. The CDR3 nucleotides are TGTGCCAGCAGCTTAATAACTAGCGGGGGGGAGCAGTACTTC.